This entry lists 17 T cell receptor beta chains sequenced from one sample in a study of cytomegalovirus exposure and HLA in healthy donors. PCR was performed using 60 Vbeta and 13 Jbeta primers. The data were produced by immunoSEQ multiplex PCR, yet TCRdb's version contains in-frame clones alone and is incomplete. The table includes under 200,000 clones, about 80% detected once. Sequencing was done on a sample of PBMCs. The receptor source for this set is a woman in her 40s in good health and CMV-seronegative.

V is TRBV14 and J is TRBJ1-4; D unresolved. Trimming removed 4 bases from V and 4 bases from J, with 16 bases in between. This CDR3 is built from 16 residues. Looked up from germline, CDR1 is SGHDN and CDR2 is FVKESK. CDR3 amino acids: CASSRKRAPLNEKLFF. CDR3 DNA sequence: TGTGCCAGCAGCCGCAAGAGGGCCCCCCTTAATGAAAAACTGTTTTTT.

The V call is TRBV29-1, the J call TRBJ2-7, with a weak D call TRBD1 (6 bases). V lost 5 bases and J lost 8, with 25 bases in between. Germline loops: CDR1 SQVTM, CDR2 ANQGSEA. This CDR3 is 15 amino acids long. CDR3 in amino acids: CSVRPGGRGPLKQYF. CDR3 nucleotides: TGCAGCGTTCGACCCGGCGGCAGGGGACCCCTTAAGCAGTACTTC.

CDR3: CASSNPRERNTEAFF. The CDR3 DNA reads as TGCGCCAGCAGCAACCCCCGGGAAAGGAACACTGAAGCTTTCTTT. This chain joins TRBV5-1 and TRBJ1-1, with no clear D. The V gene lost 4 bases and the J gene lost 1 base, with 14 bases spanning the gap. The germline gives CDR1 SGHRS, CDR2 YFSETQ. This CDR3 has 15 amino acids.

J is TRBJ1-3 and V is TRBV7-9; a weak D match, TRBD1 (6 bases). Germline CDR1 reads SEHNR; CDR2 reads FQNEAQ (reference sequence). Trimming took off 6 bases at V and 0 bases at J, with 6 bases between the two ends. CDR3 length: 13 residues. This CDR3 is CASRQGSGNTIYF. The CDR3 coding sequence is TGTGCCAGCAGACAGGGCTCTGGAAACACCATATATTTT.

The chain carries TRBV2 and TRBJ2-2, with TRBD2 matching over 14 bases. The CDR3 consists of 21 residues. Germline CDR1 is SNHLY and CDR2 is FYNNEI. Losses at the gene ends were 5 bases for V and 2 bases for J; bases not matched to a gene: 16. The chain's CDR3 is CASSQPSGTSGSLLNTGELFF. The CDR3 DNA is TGTGCCAGCAGTCAACCCTCCGGGACTAGCGGGAGCCTTCTCAACACCGGGGAGCTGTTTTTT.

The CDR3 DNA reads as TGTGCCAGCACGGGACAGGTGGCCTACGAGCAGTACTTC. Protein sequence: CASTGQVAYEQYF. The chain recombines TRBV7-9 with TRBJ2-7; TRBD1 matches 8 bases. Germline trimming cut 7 bases from V and 2 bases from J; bases unmatched to any gene: 4. The CDR3 sequence is 13 residues long. Germline loops: CDR1 SEHNR, CDR2 FQNEAQ (reference sequence).

The V call is TRBV2, the J call TRBJ1-4; 8 bases are shared with TRBD1. CDR1 is SNHLY, CDR2 FYNNEI, per germline. V lost 1 base, J lost 8 bases, and 9 bases stayed unmatched. The CDR3 is 16 residues long. The CDR3 DNA reads as TGTGCCAGCAGTGAAGACTCACAGGGGGTGGGGGAAAAACTGTTTTTT. Protein product: CASSEDSQGVGEKLFF.

The chain recombines TRBV6-5 with TRBJ1-2; 7 bases align to TRBD1. V gave up 2 bases and J gave up 3 bases; unmatched junction bases: 3. This CDR3 is 14 amino acids long. The germline V gene encodes CDR1 MNHEY and CDR2 SVGAGI. CDR3 DNA sequence: TGTGCCAGCAGTTACCAGGGGGGATACTATGGCTACACCTTC. Protein: CASSYQGGYYGYTF.

This chain connects TRBV28 to TRBJ1-2; the match to TRBD1 covers 10 bases. Trimming cost V 3 bases and J 2 bases; bases outside gene matches: 3. Germline V lookup: CDR1 MDHEN, CDR2 SYDVKM. This CDR3 has 15 amino acids. CDR3 sequence reads: CASSLTGGSNYGYTF. The DNA for the CDR3 is TGTGCCAGCAGTTTGACAGGGGGCTCAAACTATGGCTACACCTTC.

V and J are TRBV4-2 and TRBJ2-4; the D gene is possibly TRBD2 (6 bases). The CDR3 runs to 16 residues. The V and J ends lost 0 bases and 9 bases respectively, with 18 bases between them. Germline assignment: CDR1 LGHNA and CDR2 YNFKEQ. The CDR3 reads CASSQDELAGWGIQYF. CDR3 bases: TGTGCCAGCAGCCAAGATGAACTAGCAGGGTGGGGCATTCAGTACTTC.

The chain couples TRBV5-1 to TRBJ1-1; 11 nucleotides line up with TRBD1. With 3 bases clipped from V and 2 bases from J, the junction kept 9 bases outside the gene matches. The CDR3 covers 17 residues. The germline CDR1 and CDR2 sequences are SGHRS and YFSETQ. The CDR3 coding sequence is TGCGCCAGCAGCTCCCGGACAGGGGGCCCGCTTAACACTGAAGCTTTCTTT. Amino acids: CASSSRTGGPLNTEAFF.

Concerning this clone: Its ends do not fully match the called genes, so a read error is possible. This CDR3 is also generated by other DNA sequences in the sample. This sequence joins TRBV5-1 and TRBJ1-5; D is possibly TRBD1 (6 bases). The CDR3 runs to 14 residues. Germline V gene lookup returns CDR1 SGHRS and CDR2 YFSETQ. CDR3 DNA: TGCGCCAGCAGTACAGGGAATTTCAATCAGCCCCAACATTTT. Residues: CASSTGNFNQPQHF. The full variable domain, rest sourced from reference TRBV5-1 and TRBJ1-5, is KAGVTQTPRYLIKTRGQQVTLSCSPISGHRSVSWYQQTPGQGLQFLFEYFSETQRNKGNFPGRFSGRQFSNSRSEMNVSTLELGDSALYLCASSTGNFNQPQHFGDGTRLSIL.

This chain links TRBV7-9 with TRBJ2-7; D unresolved. Between the trimmed V and J ends, which lost 6 bases and 2 bases, there was a span of 11 bases. From germline, CDR1 is SEHNR and CDR2 FQNEAQ (reference sequence). The CDR3 is 13 residues long. The CDR3: CASSPRAPYEQYF. The CDR3 bases are TGTGCCAGCAGTCCTAGAGCACCCTACGAGCAGTACTTC.

The chain recombines TRBV9 with TRBJ2-5, with TRBD2 matching 13 bases. V gave up 1 base and J gave up 5 bases; unmatched junction bases: 5. The CDR3 is 16 residues long. Germline V gives CDR1 SGDLS, CDR2 YYNGEE. As DNA, the CDR3 is TGTGCCAGCAGCGTAACTAGCGGGGGGGCCGGGGAGACCCAGTACTTC. Its protein product is CASSVTSGGAGETQYF.

The chain recombines TRBV7-2 with TRBJ2-7; perhaps TRBD2 as D (5 bases). Germline V CDR1 and CDR2: SGHTA, FQGNSA. The V end was cut by 2 bases, the J end by 2 bases, with 16 bases between. The length of the CDR3 is 16 residues. DNA of the CDR3: TGTGCCAGCAGCTTAAAGAGTACGGGGATCGCCTACGAGCAGTACTTC. Its protein product is CASSLKSTGIAYEQYF.

The chain links TRBV28 to TRBJ1-5, with 11 bases that match TRBD1. V dropped 3 bases and J dropped 7; count of bases not matched to a gene: 8. Per the germline V gene, CDR1 is MDHEN and CDR2 is SYDVKM. There are 16 residues in the CDR3. The CDR3 sequence is CASSFSGQGVGQPQHF. The CDR3 DNA sequence: TGTGCCAGCAGTTTCTCGGGACAGGGGGTTGGCCAGCCCCAGCATTTT. Full variable domain (remainder filled in from reference TRBV28 and TRBJ1-5): DVKVTQSSRYLVKRTGEKVFLECVQDMDHENMFWYRQDPGLGLRLIYFSYDVKMKEKGDIPEGYSVSREKKERFSLILESASTNQTSMYLCASSFSGQGVGQPQHFGDGTRLSIL.

V usage is TRBV5-6 and J usage is TRBJ2-5; 11 bases fit TRBD2. The junction had 4 bases not matched to a gene; V was cut back by 1 base and J by 5 bases. The CDR3 is made up of 15 amino acids. In germline, CDR1 is SGHDT, CDR2 YYEEEE. The CDR3 sequence: CASSLFTSGSETQYF. DNA for the CDR3: TGTGCCAGCAGCTTGTTCACTAGCGGGAGTGAGACCCAGTACTTC.